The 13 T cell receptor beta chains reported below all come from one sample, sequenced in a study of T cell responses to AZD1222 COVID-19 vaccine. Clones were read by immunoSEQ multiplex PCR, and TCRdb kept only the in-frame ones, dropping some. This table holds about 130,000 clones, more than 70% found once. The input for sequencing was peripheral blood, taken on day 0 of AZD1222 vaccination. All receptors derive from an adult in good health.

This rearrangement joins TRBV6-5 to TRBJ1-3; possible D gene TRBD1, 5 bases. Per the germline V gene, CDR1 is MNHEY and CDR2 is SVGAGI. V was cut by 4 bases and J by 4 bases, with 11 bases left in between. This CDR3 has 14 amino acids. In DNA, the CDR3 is TGTGCCAGCAGTTCAACCGGGACGGGAAACACCATATATTTT. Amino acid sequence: CASSSTGTGNTIYF.

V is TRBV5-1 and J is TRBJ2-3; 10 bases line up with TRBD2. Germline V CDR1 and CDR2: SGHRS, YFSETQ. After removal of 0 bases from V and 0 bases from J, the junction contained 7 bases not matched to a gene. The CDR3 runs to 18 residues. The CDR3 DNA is TGCGCCAGCAGCTTGGGGATAGCGGGGGGAAGTAGCACAGATACGCAGTATTTT. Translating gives CASSLGIAGGSSTDTQYF.

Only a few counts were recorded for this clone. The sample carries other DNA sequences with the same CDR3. CDR3 amino acids: CASSYGQDTDTQYF. The DNA for the CDR3 is TGCGCCAGCAGCTATGGACAGGACACAGATACGCAGTATTTT. The chain uses TRBV5-1 and TRBJ2-3, with 7 bases matching TRBD1. This CDR3 region has 14 residues. V lost 3 bases and J lost 2; bases outside the gene matches: 3. Germline CDR1 SGHRS, CDR2 YFSETQ.

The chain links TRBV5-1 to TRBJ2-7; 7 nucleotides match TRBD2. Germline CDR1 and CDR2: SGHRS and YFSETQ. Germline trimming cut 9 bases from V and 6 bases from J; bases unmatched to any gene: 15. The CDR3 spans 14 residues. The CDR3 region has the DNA TGCGCCACCCGGCCTAGCGGTATTATGGGCGAGCAGTACTTC. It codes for CATRPSGIMGEQYF.

CDR3 loop: CASSSDRVANEQFF. For the CDR3, the DNA is TGTGCCAGCAGCTCAGACAGGGTCGCCAATGAGCAGTTCTTC. V gene TRBV7-2 combines with J gene TRBJ2-1, with 7 bases aligning to TRBD1. J lost 6 bases, V lost 4 bases, and 6 bases had no gene match. Germline-derived CDR1 and CDR2 are SGHTA and FQGNSA. This CDR3 comprises 14 residues.

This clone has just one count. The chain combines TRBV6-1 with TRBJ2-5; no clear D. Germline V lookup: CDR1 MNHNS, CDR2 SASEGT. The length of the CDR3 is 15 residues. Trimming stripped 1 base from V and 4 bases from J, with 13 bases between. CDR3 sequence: CASSEVPGLGETQYF. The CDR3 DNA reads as TGTGCCAGCAGTGAAGTTCCCGGGTTAGGAGAGACCCAGTACTTC.

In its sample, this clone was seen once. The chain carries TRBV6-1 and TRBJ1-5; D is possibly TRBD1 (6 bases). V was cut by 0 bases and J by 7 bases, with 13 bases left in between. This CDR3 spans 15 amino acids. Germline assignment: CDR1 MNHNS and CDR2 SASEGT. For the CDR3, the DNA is TGTGCCAGCAGTGAAGCAGGGGGGATCTGGCAGCCCCAGCATTTT. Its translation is CASSEAGGIWQPQHF.

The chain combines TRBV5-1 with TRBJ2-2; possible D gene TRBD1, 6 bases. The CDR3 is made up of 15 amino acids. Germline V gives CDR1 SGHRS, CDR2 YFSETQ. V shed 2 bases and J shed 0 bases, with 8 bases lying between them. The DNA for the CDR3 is TGCGCCAGCAGCTTACAGGGCCCGAACACCGGGGAGCTGTTTTTT. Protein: CASSLQGPNTGELFF.

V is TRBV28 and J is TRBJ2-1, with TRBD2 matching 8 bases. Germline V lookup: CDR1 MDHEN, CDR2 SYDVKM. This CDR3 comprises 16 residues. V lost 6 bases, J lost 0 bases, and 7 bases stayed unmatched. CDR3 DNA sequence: TGTGCCAGCAGATCTAGCGGGCCTAGCTCCTACAATGAGCAGTTCTTC. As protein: CASRSSGPSSYNEQFF. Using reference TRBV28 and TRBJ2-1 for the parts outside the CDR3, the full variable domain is DVKVTQSSRYLVKRTGEKVFLECVQDMDHENMFWYRQDPGLGLRLIYFSYDVKMKEKGDIPEGYSVSREKKERFSLILESASTNQTSMYLCASRSSGPSSYNEQFFGPGTRLTVL.

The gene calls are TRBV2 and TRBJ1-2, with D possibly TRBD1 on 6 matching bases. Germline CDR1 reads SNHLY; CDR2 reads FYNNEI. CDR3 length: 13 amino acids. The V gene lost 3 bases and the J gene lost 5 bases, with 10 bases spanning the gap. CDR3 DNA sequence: TGTGCCAGCAGTGACACAGGGCGGTATGGCTACACCTTC. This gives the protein CASSDTGRYGYTF.

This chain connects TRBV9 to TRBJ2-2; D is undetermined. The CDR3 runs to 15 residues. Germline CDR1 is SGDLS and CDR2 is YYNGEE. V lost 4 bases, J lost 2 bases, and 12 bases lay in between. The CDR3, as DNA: TGTGCCAGCAGCCCACGAGGTGTAAACACCGGGGAGCTGTTTTTT. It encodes CASSPRGVNTGELFF. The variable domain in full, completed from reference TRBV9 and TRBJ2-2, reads DSGVTQTPKHLITATGQRVTLRCSPRSGDLSVYWYQQSLDQGLQFLIQYYNGEERAKGNILERFSAQQFPDLHSELNLSSLELGDSALYFCASSPRGVNTGELFFGEGSRLTVL.

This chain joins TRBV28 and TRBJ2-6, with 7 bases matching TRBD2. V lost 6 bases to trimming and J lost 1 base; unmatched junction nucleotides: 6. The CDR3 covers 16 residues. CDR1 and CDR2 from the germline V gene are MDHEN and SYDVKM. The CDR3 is CASSSAGVSGANVLTF. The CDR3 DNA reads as TGTGCCAGCAGCTCGGCGGGGGTGTCTGGGGCCAACGTCCTGACTTTC.

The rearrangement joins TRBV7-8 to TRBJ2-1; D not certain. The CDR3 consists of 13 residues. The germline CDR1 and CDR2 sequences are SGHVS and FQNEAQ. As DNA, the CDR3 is TGTGCTTGCCGTATCGGCTCCTACAATGAGCAGTTCTTC. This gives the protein CACRIGSYNEQFF.